The rows below give T cell receptor beta chains drawn from one sample of a study of molecular identifiers for immune sequencing clone quantification. TCRdb recomputed calls from the PCR reads with MiXCR, one row per CDR3 protein. Of 600,000 to 650,000 distinct CDR3 sequences in the sample, 15% to 20% are singletons; the top ten hold roughly 0.9%. The specimen sequenced was naive CD8+ T cells from blood, with Jurkat cell RNA spiked in. All receptors come from a human donor in good health. Some libraries in this study had Jurkat cell RNA spiked in. CDR3s include the opening cysteine and the closing phenylalanine or tryptophan. D genes are given only for firm matches.

>TRBV20-1|18|TRBJ2-7|TRBD2
CSARDPGTSGGLTYEQYF
>TRBV6-5|13|TRBJ2-1|TRBD2
CASSPGTSISRFF
>TRBV21-1|16|TRBJ2-5|NA
CARTSGTGGLGGTQYF
>TRBV20-1|15|TRBJ1-3|NA
CSAYPRTAFGNTIYF
>TRBV4-1|16|TRBJ1-1|NA
CASSQDSPQGNTEAFF
>TRBV24-1|16|TRBJ2-2|TRBD1
CATSDRGQGNTGELFF
>TRBV20-1|13|TRBJ2-1|NA
CSARVLANNEQFF
>TRBV19|16|TRBJ2-7|NA
CASRIFRDRSSYEQYF
>TRBV7-9|17|TRBJ2-2|NA
CASSSPGRLLNTGELFF
>TRBV6-2/TRBV6-3|19|TRBJ2-5|TRBD1
CASNTQPYRGIFRQETQYF
>TRBV5-1|20|TRBJ2-5|TRBD2
CASSFPAGTSAPPGRETQYF
>TRBV5-1|12|TRBJ1-1|NA
CASRAVNTEAFF
>TRBV30|13|TRBJ1-1|TRBD1
CAWSQGDYTEAFF
>TRBV5-1|17|TRBJ2-5|TRBD1
CASSAKKTGRKQETQYF
>TRBV20-1|15|TRBJ2-1|TRBD2
CSASGAGVSYNEQFF
>TRBV6-2/TRBV6-3|15|TRBJ2-3|NA
CASSYGPGSTDTQYF
>TRBV29-1|15|TRBJ2-7|NA
CSARVQGGVAYEQYF
>TRBV4-3|17|TRBJ1-4|NA
CASSQDISTGRDEKLFF
>TRBV7-9|15|TRBJ2-7|TRBD1
CASSPRQGPAYEQYF
>TRBV14|16|TRBJ2-5|TRBD1
CASSQGQGLIQETQYF
>TRBV6-5|13|TRBJ2-7|NA
CASSYGGGLKQYF
>TRBV4-1|15|TRBJ2-7|TRBD1
CASSPFGTEYYEQYF
>TRBV4-1|17|TRBJ2-5|TRBD1
CASSPYYRDSYQETQYF
>TRBV12-3/TRBV12-4|15|TRBJ1-2|NA
CASSPKFGEVYGYTF
>TRBV5-1|18|TRBJ1-4|NA
CASSLVEGLLSTNEKLFF
>TRBV4-1|15|TRBJ1-1|NA
CASSQADGIWAEAFF
>TRBV12-3/TRBV12-4|17|TRBJ1-5|TRBD1
CASSFGVGQGAIQPQHF
>TRBV7-6|13|TRBJ1-4|NA
CASSLEGREKLFF
>TRBV29-1|12|TRBJ2-1|NA
CSALREYNEQFF
>TRBV27|13|TRBJ2-7|TRBD2
CASRPTSGSEQYF
>TRBV6-2/TRBV6-3|14|TRBJ2-3|NA
CASSGDSDTDTQYF
>TRBV27|18|TRBJ2-3|TRBD2
CASSTNLGLAGPTDTQYF
>TRBV28|15|TRBJ1-6|NA
CASSLGSAYNSPLHF
>TRBV6-5|13|TRBJ1-5|NA
CASSYFRNQPQHF
>TRBV5-6|13|TRBJ2-7|NA
CASSLVRGSEQYF
>TRBV12-3/TRBV12-4|14|TRBJ1-2|TRBD1
CASSPGQDLRGYTF
>TRBV27|14|TRBJ1-5|NA
CATADGRGKQPQHF
>TRBV27|14|TRBJ1-2|TRBD1
CASSSQGGFYGYTF
>TRBV7-6|15|TRBJ2-5|NA
CASCLGRPPQETQYF
>TRBV5-4|14|TRBJ2-7|NA
CASSSGLTPHEQYF
>TRBV29-1|15|TRBJ1-1|TRBD1
CSAERTGGRDTEAFF
>TRBV13|16|TRBJ2-7|TRBD1
CASSLTLGQGAGEQYF
>TRBV29-1|16|TRBJ2-3|NA
CSGRGLPNYLTDTQYF
>TRBV6-5|17|TRBJ2-1|TRBD2
CASSSTIGSGRANEQFF
>TRBV19|15|TRBJ2-1|TRBD1
CASSLGQGGGNEQFF
>TRBV19|13|TRBJ2-7|TRBD1
CATTDRGKDEQYF
>TRBV7-9|14|TRBJ2-4|TRBD1
CASSNRDRENIQYF
>TRBV3-1|19|TRBJ1-2|TRBD1
CASSQDSQDRVIREYGYTF
>TRBV10-3|17|TRBJ1-5|NA
CAISESSRVGVNQPQHF
>TRBV12-3/TRBV12-4|15|TRBJ2-1|TRBD1
CASSADRSPYNEQFF
>TRBV9|14|TRBJ2-5|NA
CASSVSGWQETQYF
>TRBV2|16|TRBJ2-1|NA
CASSVWGGGPGNEQFF
>TRBV5-1|15|TRBJ2-4|NA
CASSLTGGIVNIQYF
>TRBV23-1|15|TRBJ1-2|TRBD1
CASSQSIDRVDGYTF
>TRBV20-1|14|TRBJ2-7|NA
CSNQMEGGTYEQYF
>TRBV7-9|14|TRBJ2-1|NA
CASSSSASYNEQFF